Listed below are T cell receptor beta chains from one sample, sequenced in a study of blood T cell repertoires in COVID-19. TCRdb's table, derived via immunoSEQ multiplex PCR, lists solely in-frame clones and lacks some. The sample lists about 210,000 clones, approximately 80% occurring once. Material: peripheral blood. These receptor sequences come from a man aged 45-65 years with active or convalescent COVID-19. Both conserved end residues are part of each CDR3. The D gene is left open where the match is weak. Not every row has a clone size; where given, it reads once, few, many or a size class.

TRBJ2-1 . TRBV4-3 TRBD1 TGCGCCAGCAGCCACCATGGACAGGGCCCGTCCTTCGGGGAAAACAATGAGCAGTTCTTC CASSHHGQGPSFGENNEQFF
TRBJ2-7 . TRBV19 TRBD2 TGTGCCAGTAGTTCTCAACTAGCGGGCAGCTCCTACGAGCAGTACTTC CASSSQLAGSSYEQYF
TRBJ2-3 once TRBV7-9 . TGTGCCAGCAGTTCCCAGGGCGGTCTAGATACGCAGTATTTT CASSSQGGLDTQYF
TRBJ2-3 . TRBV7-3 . TGTGCCAGCAGCTTAGGCGGCCCGCAGGGCGGTACGCAGTATTTT CASSLGGPQGGTQYF
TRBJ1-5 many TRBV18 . TGTGCCAGCTCACCCTACGGACTGGGAGCAGCTCAGCCCCAGCATTTT CASSPYGLGAAQPQHF
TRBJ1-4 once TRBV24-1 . TGTGCCACCAGCTCCACGACAGGAAAACTGTTTTTT CATSSTTGKLFF
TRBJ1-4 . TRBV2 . TGTGCCAGCAGTGTTGAGAGGGGGTGGGAAAAACTGTTTTTT CASSVERGWEKLFF
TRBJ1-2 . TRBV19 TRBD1 TGTGCCAGTATTGGAGACAGGGGGCGAAAGGGTAACTATGGCTACACCTTC CASIGDRGRKGNYGYTF
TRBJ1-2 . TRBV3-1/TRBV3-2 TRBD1 TGTGCCAGCAGCCAATCGGGACAGGGGGACTATGGCTACACCTTC CASSQSGQGDYGYTF
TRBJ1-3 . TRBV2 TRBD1 TGTGCCAGCACCACAGGGGCAGCCGGAAACACCATATATTTT CASTTGAAGNTIYF
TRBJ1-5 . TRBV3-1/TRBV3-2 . TGTGCCAGCAGCCAAGATTGGGGGGGCCGGGGGCCCCAGCATTTT CASSQDWGGRGPQHF
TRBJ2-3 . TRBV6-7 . TGTGCCAGCAGTTCGTGGTTAGGAAACAGGGATACGCAGTATTTT CASSSWLGNRDTQYF
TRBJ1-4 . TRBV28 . TGTGCCAGCAGTCCAGGCTGGGATGGGACAAGACCCGAAAAACTGTTTTTT CASSPGWDGTRPEKLFF
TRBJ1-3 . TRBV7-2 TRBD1 TGTGCCAGCAGCGCGGGCAGGGGGGGAAACACCATATATTTT CASSAGRGGNTIYF
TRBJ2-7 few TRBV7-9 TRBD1 TGTGCCAGCAGCACGACAGGGATCAACTACGAGCAGTACTTC CASSTTGINYEQYF
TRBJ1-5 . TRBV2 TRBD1 TGTGCCAGCAGTTCCGGGACAGGGGCCGATCAGCCCCAGCATTTT CASSSGTGADQPQHF
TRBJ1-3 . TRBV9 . TGTGCCAGCAGCGCCGGAGGGAGTGGAAACACCATATATTTT CASSAGGSGNTIYF
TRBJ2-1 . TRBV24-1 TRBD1 TGTGCCACCAGTGATCCAGCCGGGACAGGGGCCTACAATGAGCAGTTCTTC CATSDPAGTGAYNEQFF
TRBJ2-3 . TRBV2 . TGTGCCAGCAGTGATAGATCCACAGATACGCAGTATTTT CASSDRSTDTQYF
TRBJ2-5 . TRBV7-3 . TGTGCCAGCAGCCCAACTAGTCCCCAAGAGACCCAGTACTTC CASSPTSPQETQYF
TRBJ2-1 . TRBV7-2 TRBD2 TGTGCCAGCAGCAAACGGCGGGCTAGCGGGAGGGCCTCTGGGAATGAGCAGTTCTTC CASSKRRASGRASGNEQFF
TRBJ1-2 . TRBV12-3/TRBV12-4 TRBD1 TGTGCCAGCAGGGGACAGGGGGAATGGGGCTACACCTTC CASRGQGEWGYTF
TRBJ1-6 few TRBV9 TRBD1 TGTGCCAGCAGCGTAAACCGGGACAGTCTAATTTCACCCCTCCACTTT CASSVNRDSLISPLHF
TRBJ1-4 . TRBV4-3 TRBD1 TGCGCCAGCAGCCAAGGGACAGGGTGGAATGAAAAACTGTTTTTT CASSQGTGWNEKLFF
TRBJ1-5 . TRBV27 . TGTGCCAGCAGTTTATTCGGTCTCCTATCTAATCAGCCCCAGCATTTT CASSLFGLLSNQPQHF
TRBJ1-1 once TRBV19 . TGTGCCAGTAGTGCCCAGGGTACGCCAAACACTGAAGCTTTCTTT CASSAQGTPNTEAFF
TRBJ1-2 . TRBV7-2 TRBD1 TGTGCCAGCAGCTCAGCCGGGACAGGGTGGTATGGCTACACCTTC CASSSAGTGWYGYTF
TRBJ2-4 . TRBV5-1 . TGCGCCAGCAGCTTGGGCGGGATTCAGTACTTC CASSLGGIQYF
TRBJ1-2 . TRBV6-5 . TGTGCCAGCAGTTACTCAAGTTGGGGCTCGAAAGGGGGCTACACCTTC CASSYSSWGSKGGYTF
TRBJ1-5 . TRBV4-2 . TGTGCCAGCAGCCAAGACCTTAGTCAGCCCCAGCATTTT CASSQDLSQPQHF
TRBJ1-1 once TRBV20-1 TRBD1 TGCAGTGCTAGTCACCTCGGGACAGTGGGGAACACTGAAGCTTTCTTT CSASHLGTVGNTEAFF
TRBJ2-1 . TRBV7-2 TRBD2 TGTGCCAGCAGCTTAGATCTGGGACTAGAGAATGAGCAGTTCTTC CASSLDLGLENEQFF
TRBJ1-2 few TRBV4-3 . TGCGCCAGCAGCCCAAATAACTTCGCTACCGTCTATGGCTACACCTTC CASSPNNFATVYGYTF
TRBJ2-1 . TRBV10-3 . TGTGCCATCAGGGTCAGAGCGGACTCCTCCTACAATGAGCAGTTCTTC CAIRVRADSSYNEQFF
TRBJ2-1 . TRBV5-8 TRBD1 TGTGCCAGCAGTCACCGGGACAGGGACTACAATGAGCAGTTCTTC CASSHRDRDYNEQFF
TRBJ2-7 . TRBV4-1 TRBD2 TGCGCCAGCAGCCAAGATTTGACTAGCGACTCCTACGAGCAGTACTTC CASSQDLTSDSYEQYF
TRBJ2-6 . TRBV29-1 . TGCAGCGTGGGAGGGACAGGGGCCAACGTCCTGACTTTC CSVGGTGANVLTF
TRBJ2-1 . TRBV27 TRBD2 TGTGCCAGCAGTTTTCGGGCTAGCGGTTACAATGAGCAGTTCTTC CASSFRASGYNEQFF
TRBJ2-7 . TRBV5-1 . TGCGCCAGCAGCCCAGGGCGCGAGCAGTACTTC CASSPGREQYF
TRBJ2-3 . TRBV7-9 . TGTGCCAGCAGCTTAGGGTCGGGAGACAGCATCTTCACAGATACGCAGTATTTT CASSLGSGDSIFTDTQYF
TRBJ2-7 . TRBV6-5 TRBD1 TGTGCCAGCAGTAACGACCGACAGGGATCCTACGAGCAGTACTTC CASSNDRQGSYEQYF
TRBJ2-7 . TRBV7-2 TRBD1 TGTGCCAGCAGCCTACAGGGGGCACTATCCTACGAGCAGTACTTC CASSLQGALSYEQYF
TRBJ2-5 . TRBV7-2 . TGTGCCAGCAGCTTAGCGGGAGGGGGAGAGACCCAGTACTTC CASSLAGGGETQYF
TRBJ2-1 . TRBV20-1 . TGCAGTGTCATCTACAATGAGCAGTTCTTC CSVIYNEQFF